The clone carrying this T cell receptor beta chain was observed a handful of times. The antigen remains undetermined. MiXCR, applied by TCRdb to the reads, yields one record per CDR3 protein. The table shows roughly 760,000 distinct CDR3 sequences, with 35% to 40% occurring only once. The sample originates from a study of T cell repertoires in cytomegalovirus infection. Background on the study: Public TCR beta signatures marked donors with CMV infection and the matching HLA. Broader study findings: Across the ex vivo response, the dominant clonotypes were HLA-C-restricted CMV-specific TCR beta clonotypes. Identification of carriers of CMV plus the relevant HLA was performed using cumulative public TCR beta family frequency.

With 4 bases removed from V and 0 bases from J, the gap between germline ends came to 8 bases. Germline V gene sequence: CDR1 SGHRS, CDR2 YFSETQ. The CDR3 runs to 14 residues. The chain carries TRBV5-1 and TRBJ2-1; possibly TRBD2 for D (6 bases). The sequence derives from a human donor in good health (CMV status not recorded). Some clones in this sample may be carry-over from other donors' samples. Sequenced material: PBMCs. The CDR3 sequence is CASSAGSSYNEQFF. DNA for the CDR3: TGCGCCAGCAGCGCCGGGAGCTCCTACAATGAGCAGTTCTTC.